This T cell receptor (beta chain) originates from a study of beta chain features in type 1 diabetes. Germline V lookup: CDR1 GTSNPN, CDR2 SVGIG (reference sequence). Trimming pared 5 bases from V and 4 bases from J, leaving 11 bases between. The CDR3 consists of 12 residues. Sampling consisted of one heparinised blood draw per donor, averaging roughly 0.12 L. About this clone: The antigen remains unidentified.

Whole-study findings and limits: Type 1 diabetes patients had TCRB CDR3s that were shorter (moderately but significantly so) in all four CD4+ subsets. Amplification by PCR could prefer shorter templates, with the same effect in patients and controls. Junctions at VDJ sites from type 1 diabetes patients had fewer insertions and more deletions.

All of the isolated RNA was reverse transcribed, so expressed TCRB transcripts were sequenced. The assay was immunoSEQ multiplex PCR, and TCRdb's table has in-frame clones only and misses some. The sample includes some 190,000 clones, about 7.9% of them seen just once. The chain couples TRBV30 to TRBJ2-5, with D maybe TRBD2 (7 bases). Sequencing input: central memory CD4+ T cells from blood. The TCR comes from a man between 18 and 35 years old with type 1 diabetes. CDR3 sequence (DNA): TGTGCCTGGGGGGGGGCGGGAGAGACCCAGTACTTC. It translates to CAWGGAGETQYF.